The table lists the clone carrying this T cell receptor (beta chain) with many counts. Its antigen remains unknown. The sample belongs to a study of early T cells in non-severe SARS-CoV-2 infection. Study context: Unsorted whole blood bulk RNA was sequenced, with unpaired chains.

Molecules of cDNA were individually given unique molecular identifiers that were attached to them. TCRdb used MiXCR to reprocess the 5' RACE reads, holding one entry per CDR3 protein. The sample has 55,000 to 80,000 distinct CDR3 sequences; 11% are singletons. Study conclusions and caveats: The study's VDJdb matching favored anti-spike CD8 responses and missed private and CD4 specificities.

The receptor comes from an adult who was a healthcare worker with PCR-confirmed SARS-CoV-2 infection or an uninfected control (not recorded which). Source material: whole blood.

The CDR3 reads CASSQAFRTGYGGKLFF. The CDR3 region has the DNA TGTGCCAGCAGCCAAGCATTTCGGACAGGGTATGGAGGGAAACTGTTTTTT. The chain joins TRBV3-1 to TRBJ1-4; the match to TRBD1 covers 8 bases. In germline, CDR1 is LGHDT, CDR2 YNNKEL (reference sequence). With V trimmed by 1 base and J by 11 bases, 15 bases remained unmatched. The CDR3 covers 17 residues.